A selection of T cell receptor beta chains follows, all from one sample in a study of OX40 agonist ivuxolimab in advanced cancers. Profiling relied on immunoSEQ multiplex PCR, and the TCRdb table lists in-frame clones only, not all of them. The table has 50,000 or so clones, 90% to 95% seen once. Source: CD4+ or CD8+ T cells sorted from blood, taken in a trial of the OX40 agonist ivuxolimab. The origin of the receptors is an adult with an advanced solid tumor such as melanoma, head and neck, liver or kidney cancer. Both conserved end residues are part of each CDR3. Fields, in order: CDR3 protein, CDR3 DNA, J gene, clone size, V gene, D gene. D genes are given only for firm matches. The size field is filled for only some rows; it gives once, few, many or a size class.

CASSPGGHGYTF	TGCGCCAGCAGCCCAGGGGGCCATGGCTACACCTTC	TRBJ1-2	-	TRBV5-1	TRBD1
CAIGVNYEQYF	TGTGCCATCGGTGTTAACTACGAGCAGTACTTC	TRBJ2-7	-	TRBV10-3	-
CASSEAGPTGGNTIYF	TGTGCCAGCAGTGAAGCGGGACCGACAGGGGGAAACACCATATATTTT	TRBJ1-3	-	TRBV2	TRBD1
CASSPLGTGQTGNTIYF	TGTGCCAGCTCACCATTGGGGACAGGGCAAACTGGAAACACCATATATTTT	TRBJ1-3	-	TRBV18	TRBD1
CAAATRLENIQYF	TGTGCCGCTGCGACACGGCTCGAGAACATTCAGTACTTC	TRBJ2-4	-	TRBV10-3	-
CASRRSGTEAFF	TGTGCCAGCAGGAGAAGTGGGACTGAAGCTTTCTTT	TRBJ1-1	-	TRBV6-5	-
CASSIGTGVEEKLFF	TGTGCCAGCAGTATCGGGACAGGTGTTGAGGAAAAACTGTTTTTT	TRBJ1-4	-	TRBV27	TRBD1
CASSRTPQETQYF	TGCGCCAGCAGCAGGACACCTCAAGAGACCCAGTACTTC	TRBJ2-5	-	TRBV5-1	-
CASSSLWTSGLHSGANVLTF	TGTGCCAGCAGCTCCCTTTGGACTAGCGGGCTACACTCTGGGGCCAACGTCCTGACTTTC	TRBJ2-6	-	TRBV7-4	TRBD2
CASSEHDPTAIQYF	TGTGCCAGCAGTGAACATGACCCGACAGCAATTCAGTACTTC	TRBJ2-4	-	TRBV2	-
CASSPPSRGQPQHF	TGTGCCAGCTCACCACCAAGTCGGGGACAGCCCCAGCATTTT	TRBJ1-5	-	TRBV18	-
CASSEGLAVDTQYF	TGTGCCAGCAGCGAAGGACTAGCCGTAGATACGCAGTATTTT	TRBJ2-3	-	TRBV7-3	TRBD2
CASSFRGLNTEAFF	TGTGCCAGCAGCTTTAGGGGGCTTAACACTGAAGCTTTCTTT	TRBJ1-1	-	TRBV7-2	TRBD1
CASSSSGVLDTQYF	TGTGCCAGCAGTTCCAGCGGGGTCCTAGATACGCAGTATTTT	TRBJ2-3	-	TRBV6-5	TRBD2
CASSLRRTSGGYHTGELFF	TGTGCCAGCAGCCTCAGACGGACTAGCGGGGGGTATCACACCGGGGAGCTGTTTTTT	TRBJ2-2	-	TRBV28	TRBD2
CASNHEPGRRTEAFF	TGCGCCAGCAACCATGAGCCGGGACGGAGGACTGAGGCTTTCTTT	TRBJ1-1	-	TRBV5-1	-
CASSFIPESTDTQYF	TGCGCCAGCAGCTTTATCCCGGAGTCGACAGATACGCAGTATTTT	TRBJ2-3	-	TRBV5-1	-
CASRFRDDEGSDTQYF	TGTGCAAGTCGCTTCCGGGACGACGAGGGGTCGGATACGCAGTATTTT	TRBJ2-3	-	TRBV12-2	-
CASSFLLAGVYEQYF	TGTGCCAGCAGCTTCCTCCTAGCGGGGGTCTACGAGCAGTACTTC	TRBJ2-7	-	TRBV7-2	TRBD2
CASSLGLLAGTDTQYF	TGTGCCAGCAGCTTAGGGCTACTAGCGGGAACAGATACGCAGTATTTT	TRBJ2-3	-	TRBV11-2	TRBD2
CASSHKAGSQETQYF	TGTGCCAGCAGCCACAAAGCGGGATCCCAAGAGACCCAGTACTTC	TRBJ2-5	-	TRBV4-2	TRBD2
CASSIRGQPGTSGSRQYF	TGTGCCAGTAGTATAAGGGGACAGCCCGGGACTAGCGGGAGTCGGCAGTACTTC	TRBJ2-7	once	TRBV19	TRBD2
CASSRRGGIGETQYF	TGTGCCAGCAGCCGCAGGGGGGGGATTGGGGAGACCCAGTACTTC	TRBJ2-5	-	TRBV7-6	-
CASSPGYNEQFF	TGTGCCAGCTCACCGGGGTACAATGAGCAGTTCTTC	TRBJ2-1	-	TRBV18	-
CASSLGRTGASETQYF	TGCGCCAGCAGCTTGGGGCGGACAGGGGCTTCGGAGACCCAGTACTTC	TRBJ2-5	-	TRBV5-1	TRBD1
CASTPDRGYFYEQYF	TGTGCCAGCACCCCGGACAGGGGGTATTTCTACGAGCAGTACTTC	TRBJ2-7	-	TRBV5-4	TRBD1
CASSFGGGFNQPQHF	TGTGCCAGCAGCTTCGGCGGGGGCTTCAATCAGCCCCAGCATTTT	TRBJ1-5	-	TRBV7-9	-
CASSLGGRSNQPQHF	TGTGCCAGCAGCTTGGGGGGTAGGAGCAATCAGCCCCAGCATTTT	TRBJ1-5	-	TRBV5-6	-
CASSGPYQSGANVLTF	TGTGCCAGCAGTGGGCCTTACCAATCTGGGGCCAACGTCCTGACTTTC	TRBJ2-6	-	TRBV5-4	-
CASSLEGGQNTGELFF	TGCGCCAGCAGCTTGGAAGGGGGGCAAAACACCGGGGAGCTGTTTTTT	TRBJ2-2	-	TRBV5-1	-
CASGLVLGVENTEAFF	TGTGCTAGTGGTTTGGTACTTGGGGTCGAGAACACTGAAGCTTTCTTT	TRBJ1-1	-	TRBV12-5	-
CASSDRGGPTDTQYF	TGTGCCAGTAGCGATCGGGGGGGGCCGACCGATACGCAGTATTTT	TRBJ2-3	once	TRBV19	TRBD2